Sequencing of this T cell receptor beta chain was carried out in a study of shared clonotypes between healthy human individuals. Study-level findings and limits: As a rule, naive subsets had a larger estimated richness than memory subsets.

Details on this clone: Its target is not known.

The assay was run at deep level. Per sorted-subset replicate PCR, input was approximately 180 ng DNA, representing tens of thousands of T cell genomes. Repertoires were generated with immunoSEQ multiplex PCR, while TCRdb's copy carries only in-frame clones and drops some. Of some 630,000 clones in the sample, approximately 96% are singletons; the top ten hold roughly 0.1%. Germline V gene data show CDR1 as MGHRA and CDR2 as YSYEKL. CDR3 length: 13 residues. Trimming at V came to 3 bases and at J to 6 bases, leaving 4 bases not matched to a gene. CD45RO-negative, CCR7-selected cells formed the naive CD8 fraction, which excluded terminally differentiated effector memory CD45RA+ cells.

This TCR was recovered from a woman aged 25 to 39 in good health. The specimen was naive CD8+ T cells sorted from blood. V gene TRBV4-1 combines with J gene TRBJ2-7; 8 positions match TRBD1. In nucleotides, the CDR3 is TGCGCCAGCAGCCACAGGACAGGGCGCGAGCAGTACTTC. It codes for CASSHRTGREQYF.